These 14 T cell receptor beta chains share one sample of origin, sequenced in a study of shared clonotypes between healthy human individuals. Only in-frame clones appear in the TCRdb table, and some are missing; sequencing was by immunoSEQ multiplex PCR. In the table there are about 2.4 million clones, roughly 92% of which are singletons. The material sequenced was naive CD4+ T cells sorted from blood. The subset is: CD45RA+ positively selected. Every receptor here comes from a man between 18 and 35 years old in good health.

The rearrangement uses TRBV5-1 and TRBJ2-3, with TRBD2 matching 7 bases. This CDR3 has 15 amino acids. The germline V gene encodes CDR1 SGHRS and CDR2 YFSETQ. The V gene end was trimmed by 0 bases and the J gene end by 2 bases; junction bases not matched to a gene: 3. CDR3 residues: CASSLGGLHTDTQYF. The CDR3 coding sequence is TGCGCCAGCAGCTTGGGGGGACTACACACAGATACGCAGTATTTT.

Here the CDR3 reads CASSPEGQPPLYF. The CDR3 DNA sequence: TGTGCCAGCTCACCGGAGGGACAGCCGCCACTGTACTTC. J is TRBJ2-7 and V is TRBV18; D possibly corresponds to TRBD1 (7 bases). The CDR3 covers 13 residues. The germline V gene has CDR1 KGHSH and CDR2 LQKENI. Deletions cut 3 bases from V and 12 bases from J, with 18 bases between.

Points on this clone: At the DNA level, this CDR3 is encoded by other sequences in the same sample as well. The chain joins TRBV10-1 to TRBJ2-5, with 7 bases lining up with TRBD2. From germline, CDR1 is WNHNN and CDR2 SYGVQD (reference sequence). The CDR3 totals 13 residues. The V and J ends lost 0 bases and 7 bases, in that order; junction bases with no gene match: 2. In nucleotides, the CDR3 is TGCGCCAGCAGTGAGTCGACGGGAGGGACCCAGTACTTC. This gives the protein CASSESTGGTQYF.

This chain links TRBV11-3 with TRBJ2-1; D is uncertain. Trimming took off 8 bases at V and 10 bases at J, with 24 bases between the two ends. This CDR3 comprises 15 residues. CDR1 is SGHNT and CDR2 is YENEEA in the germline V gene. CDR3 region: CASSGLDSVDREQFF. The DNA for the CDR3 is TGTGCCAGCTCCGGGCTCGATTCGGTGGATAGGGAGCAGTTCTTC.

The chain couples TRBV4-3 to TRBJ2-2; 7 bases agree with TRBD1. This CDR3 comprises 16 residues. V dropped 1 base and J dropped 4; count of bases not matched to a gene: 6. CDR1 is LGHNA, CDR2 YSLEER, per germline. DNA for the CDR3: TGCGCCAGCAGCCAAGGACAGGGACGGGTCACCGGGGAGCTGTTTTTT. Translating gives CASSQGQGRVTGELFF.

This rearrangement joins TRBV5-4 to TRBJ2-6; D possibly corresponds to TRBD1 (5 bases). V shed 0 bases and J shed 0 bases, with 10 bases lying between them. Germline V CDR1 and CDR2: SGHNT, YYREEE (reference sequence). This CDR3 comprises 17 residues. In DNA form, the CDR3 reads TGTGCCAGCAGCTTGGAGGTGACAGTCTCTGGGGCCAACGTCCTGACTTTC. Encoded protein: CASSLEVTVSGANVLTF.

Points on this clone: Other DNA sequences in the sample encode the same CDR3. This sequence joins TRBV5-6 and TRBJ1-2, with D possibly matching TRBD1 (5 bases). Germline V gives CDR1 SGHDT, CDR2 YYEEEE. This CDR3 has 13 amino acids. Deletions cut 1 base from V and 8 bases from J, with 12 bases between. The CDR3 loop is CASSLQGAGGYTF. CDR3 in DNA: TGTGCCAGCAGCTTGCAAGGGGCTGGAGGCTACACCTTC.

The rearrangement uses TRBV5-1 and TRBJ2-2; D assignment may be TRBD1 or TRBD2 (6 bases each). Germline assignment: CDR1 SGHRS and CDR2 YFSETQ. There are 16 residues in the CDR3. Trimming took off 0 bases at V and 2 bases at J, with 11 bases between the two ends. CDR3: CASSLEPGGNTGELFF. The CDR3, as DNA: TGCGCCAGCAGCTTGGAACCCGGGGGCAACACCGGGGAGCTGTTTTTT.

V and J are TRBV10-3 and TRBJ2-7; D uncertain. Trimming took 3 bases from V and 3 from J, leaving 6 bases between them. Germline V CDR1 and CDR2: ENHRY, SYGVKD. The CDR3 is 12 residues long. Here the CDR3 DNA reads TGTGCCATCAGTGACCAATTCTACGAGCAGTACTTC. It encodes CAISDQFYEQYF.

Here the CDR3 DNA reads TGTGCCAGAGGACTAGCGGGAGGGCCCCCCTACGAGCAGTACTTC. Translated, it gives CARGLAGGPPYEQYF. The chain carries TRBV19 and TRBJ2-7; 15 bases fit TRBD2. The CDR3 runs to 15 residues. CDR1 and CDR2 (germline): LNHDA, SQIVND (reference sequence). Losses at the gene ends were 9 bases for V and 2 bases for J; bases not matched to a gene: 5. Looking up the rest from reference TRBV19 and TRBJ2-7 gives the full variable domain: DGGITQSPKYLFRKEGQNVTLSCEQNLNHDAMYWYRQDPGQGLRLIYYSQIVNDFQKGDIAEGYSVSREKKESFPLTVTSAQKNPTAFYLCARGLAGGPPYEQYFGPGTRLTVT.

The chain recombines TRBV2 with TRBJ1-6; no firm D call. Germline values: CDR1 SNHLY, CDR2 FYNNEI. The CDR3 is made up of 16 amino acids. V was shortened by 5 bases and J by 0 bases, with 11 bases between the two germline ends. The CDR3 is CASSYSVFSYNSPLHF. In DNA, the CDR3 is TGTGCCAGCAGTTACAGTGTATTCTCCTATAATTCACCCCTCCACTTT.

The V and J genes are TRBV5-1 and TRBJ1-4; D is unclear. V was pared by 4 bases and J by 8 bases, with 18 bases between. The CDR3 totals 15 residues. Germline V CDR1 and CDR2: SGHRS, YFSETQ. CDR3 residues: CASSRVPDLGEKLFF. The CDR3, as DNA: TGCGCCAGCAGCAGGGTTCCAGACTTGGGGGAAAAACTGTTTTTT.

V and J are TRBV7-6 and TRBJ2-1, with TRBD2 matching 8 bases. The junction had 8 bases not matched to a gene; V was cut back by 1 base and J by 0 bases. The CDR3 is 18 residues long. Per the germline V gene, CDR1 is SGHVS and CDR2 is FNYEAQ. The CDR3 protein is CASSLGAWRGASYNEQFF. CDR3 sequence (DNA): TGTGCCAGCAGCTTAGGGGCGTGGCGGGGGGCCTCCTACAATGAGCAGTTCTTC.

This clone was picked up a small number of times. The chain joins TRBV6-5 to TRBJ1-3; D is ambiguous. This CDR3 spans 13 amino acids. CDR1 is MNHEY and CDR2 is SVGAGI in the germline V gene. Between the trimmed V and J ends, which lost 6 bases and 4 bases, there was a span of 10 bases. CDR3 nucleotides: TGTGCCAGCAGCCTCGTCCAAGGAAACACCATATATTTT. This gives the protein CASSLVQGNTIYF.